This entry features one TCR beta chain sequence. Germline V CDR1 and CDR2: MNHEY, SVGAGI. V lost 8 bases, J lost 5 bases, and 6 bases stayed unmatched. CDR3 length equals 15 residues. Per the original methods: Using reference gene primer amplification, nucleated cell counts were estimated. Data came from immunoSEQ multiplex PCR; TCRdb stores just in-frame clones and leaves some out. For V, J and clone size, that table is used; D and trimming come from the DNA. This sample yields approximately 160,000 clones, of which approximately 80% are seen a single time; 13% belongs to the top ten. These data come from a study of blood T cell repertoires in COVID-19. About the study: The samples span acute and convalescent COVID-19 from the United States, Italy and Spain. PBMCs, B-cell-depleted T cells, or T cells provided the cDNA or gDNA that made up the material.

The sequence was obtained from a man between 70 and 80 years old who had recovered from COVID-19. The chain couples TRBV6-5 to TRBJ2-7; TRBD2 agrees at 16 bases. The sample comprised peripheral blood. CDR3 bases: TGTGCCAGCGGGAGCGGGACTAGCGGGAGGGACGAGCAGTACTTC. Its protein is CASGSGTSGRDEQYF.